The rows below give T cell receptor beta chains drawn from one sample of a study of T cell repertoires in cytomegalovirus infection. Via MiXCR, TCRdb re-called the reads, giving one row per CDR3 protein. The sample includes about 340,000 distinct CDR3 sequences, under 35% seen only once; the top ten take 20%. No antigen has been assigned to these receptors. The source was cultured PBMCs, collected from culture after CMV antigen stimulation. All receptors come from a human donor in good health (CMV status not recorded). Some clones in this sample may be carry-over from other donors' samples. CDR3s include the opening cysteine and the closing phenylalanine or tryptophan. A D gene is named only where the DNA matches it firmly. Expanded clones get a size class; other rows say once, few or many, or leave the size out.

v_gene	len	d_gene	j_gene	abundance	CDR3aa	CDR3nt
TRBV15	15	NA	TRBJ2-7	NA	CATSREDSFSYEQYF	TGTGCCACCAGCAGGGAAGACTCGTTCTCCTACGAGCAGTACTTC
TRBV11-2	18	TRBD2	TRBJ2-3	few	CASSSIIGLAGIADTQYF	TGTGCCAGCAGCTCAATCATAGGACTAGCGGGGATTGCAGATACGCAGTATTTT
TRBV5-1	13	TRBD1	TRBJ2-5	NA	CASRTGAQETQYF	TGCGCCAGCAGGACAGGGGCCCAAGAGACCCAGTACTTC
TRBV6-1	14	NA	TRBJ2-1	NA	CASTPLAHLGEQFF	TGTGCCAGCACCCCACTAGCCCACCTTGGTGAGCAGTTCTTC
TRBV20-1	15	NA	TRBJ1-1	few	CSAKGLLGINTEAFF	TGCAGTGCAAAGGGACTGTTGGGCATTAACACTGAAGCTTTCTTT
TRBV7-2	15	TRBD2	TRBJ2-7	NA	CASSPWTSGGYEQYF	TGTGCCAGCAGCCCATGGACTAGCGGGGGTTACGAGCAGTACTTC
TRBV7-9	13	NA	TRBJ2-5	NA	CASSLGAELAQYF	TGTGCCAGCAGCTTAGGCGCAGAGTTGGCCCAGTACTTC
TRBV6-5	14	NA	TRBJ2-1	many	CASSRGNSYNEQFF	TGTGCCAGCAGTCGAGGCAATAGCTACAATGAGCAGTTCTTC
TRBV28	14	TRBD2	TRBJ2-3	NA	CASSPTSGRNTQYF	TGTGCCAGCAGTCCCACTAGCGGGAGAAATACGCAGTATTTT
TRBV19	15	NA	TRBJ2-1	NA	CASSPWEPTYNEQFF	TGTGCCAGTAGCCCTTGGGAGCCGACCTACAATGAGCAGTTCTTC
TRBV6-5	17	TRBD1	TRBJ1-2	NA	CASSLTGTGAGGYGYTF	TGTGCCAGCAGTCTTACCGGGACAGGGGCAGGCGGCTATGGCTACACCTTC
TRBV11-2	14	NA	TRBJ2-3	few	CASMVDFSTDTQYF	TGTGCCAGCATGGTAGACTTTAGCACAGATACGCAGTATTTT
TRBV12-5	13	NA	TRBJ1-1	few	CASEMRANTEAFF	TGTGCTAGTGAAATGAGGGCGAACACTGAAGCTTTCTTT
TRBV12-3/TRBV12-4	15	TRBD1	TRBJ1-5	NA	CASSPDIRGPQPQHF	TGTGCCAGCAGCCCAGATATTAGGGGGCCTCAGCCCCAGCATTTT
TRBV20-1	14	NA	TRBJ1-5	NA	CSASGGGSNQPQHF	TGCAGTGCTAGTGGGGGAGGGAGCAATCAGCCCCAGCATTTT
TRBV10-3	15	TRBD2	TRBJ2-7	NA	CAISGRVAGSYEQYF	TGTGCCATCAGTGGTAGGGTAGCGGGGTCCTACGAGCAGTACTTC
TRBV7-8	17	TRBD1	TRBJ1-1	many	CASSFSQDRVQNTEAFF	TGTGCCAGCAGCTTTTCCCAGGACAGGGTGCAGAACACTGAAGCTTTCTTT
TRBV20-1	14	NA	TRBJ2-3	NA	CSATGRGHTDTQYF	TGCAGTGCCACCGGGCGGGGGCACACAGATACGCAGTATTTT
TRBV6-1	16	TRBD1	TRBJ2-3	few	CASTPWDRRLADTQYF	TGTGCCAGCACCCCATGGGACAGGCGATTGGCAGATACGCAGTATTTT
TRBV27	19	TRBD1	TRBJ1-4	few	CASSLQVFGTVAKREKLFF	TGTGCCAGCAGTTTACAAGTCTTTGGGACAGTGGCAAAAAGGGAAAAACTGTTTTTT
TRBV28	17	NA	TRBJ2-1	NA	CASSSDRESPSYNEQFF	TGTGCCAGCAGTTCGGACAGAGAATCCCCCTCCTACAATGAGCAGTTCTTC
TRBV19	13	NA	TRBJ2-7	few	CASSSRAVEEQYF	TGTGCCAGTAGTTCCCGTGCCGTGGAGGAGCAGTACTTC
TRBV6-5	15	NA	TRBJ2-3	few	CASSYSGGSADTQYF	TGTGCCAGCAGTTACTCGGGGGGCAGTGCCGATACGCAGTATTTT
TRBV7-6	16	TRBD2	TRBJ2-1	NA	CASSPLFSGGANEQFF	TGTGCCAGCAGTCCACTTTTTTCGGGGGGAGCCAATGAGCAGTTCTTC
TRBV19	13	TRBD1	TRBJ1-1	few	CASSTGGITEAFF	TGTGCCAGTTCTACAGGGGGGATCACTGAAGCTTTCTTT
TRBV2	17	NA	TRBJ2-4	NA	CASSVSGQGLTKNIQYF	TGTGCCAGCAGTGTTTCGGGGCAGGGGTTAACCAAAAACATTCAGTACTTC
TRBV12-5	16	TRBD2	TRBJ2-5	NA	CASGPGTSGREETQYF	TGTGCTAGTGGTCCTGGGACTAGCGGGAGAGAGGAGACCCAGTACTTC
TRBV19	19	NA	TRBJ2-6	NA	CASSRDRQGRGSGANVLTF	TGTGCCAGTAGTAGGGATAGACAGGGGAGGGGCTCTGGGGCCAACGTCCTGACTTTC
TRBV27	15	TRBD1	TRBJ1-1	NA	CASSLSQGRNTEAFF	TGTGCCAGCAGTTTATCACAGGGGCGGAACACTGAAGCTTTCTTT
TRBV7-8	15	TRBD2	TRBJ2-7	many	CASSHQTSGLYEQYF	TGTGCCAGCAGCCATCAGACTAGCGGGCTTTACGAGCAGTACTTC
TRBV6-5	14	NA	TRBJ1-2	NA	CASSYYGWEAGYTF	TGTGCCAGCAGCTACTATGGTTGGGAGGCTGGCTACACCTTC
TRBV10-3	15	TRBD1	TRBJ2-2	few	CAISERQGAAGELFF	TGTGCCATCAGTGAGAGACAGGGGGCAGCCGGGGAGCTGTTTTTT
TRBV19	15	TRBD1	TRBJ1-5	NA	CASSPDRGRNQPQHF	TGTGCCAGTAGTCCCGACAGGGGTCGAAATCAGCCCCAGCATTTT
TRBV20-1	13	NA	TRBJ2-1	few	CSARDYGYNEQFF	TGCAGTGCTAGAGATTACGGTTACAATGAGCAGTTCTTC
TRBV11-1	12	NA	TRBJ1-1	many	CASSLRDTEAFF	TGTGCCAGCAGTTTACGGGACACTGAAGCTTTCTTT
TRBV12-3/TRBV12-4	11	NA	TRBJ2-3	NA	CASKAGDTQYF	TGTGCCAGCAAAGCGGGAGATACGCAGTATTTT
TRBV28	16	TRBD1	TRBJ2-5	NA	CASSRTTGMYQETQYF	TGTGCCAGCAGTAGAACGACAGGGATGTACCAAGAGACCCAGTACTTC
TRBV2	14	NA	TRBJ2-5	many	CASSAGSWEETQYF	TGTGCCAGCAGTGCAGGGAGTTGGGAAGAGACCCAGTACTTC
TRBV7-8	13	NA	TRBJ1-1	many	CASSPLGNTEAFF	TGTGCCAGCAGCCCCTTGGGGAACACTGAAGCTTTCTTT
TRBV11-2	14	NA	TRBJ1-2	NA	CASSSPTGTYGYTF	TGTGCCAGCAGCTCTCCCACCGGGACTTATGGCTACACCTTC
TRBV7-3	14	NA	TRBJ2-5	NA	CASSPNAGGETQYF	TGTGCCAGCAGCCCTAACGCTGGGGGGGAGACCCAGTACTTC
TRBV6-6	16	NA	TRBJ1-1	NA	CASSYSSDRGYTEAFF	TGTGCCAGCAGTTACTCGTCCGACAGAGGATACACTGAAGCTTTCTTT
TRBV20-1	14	TRBD2	TRBJ2-7	NA	CSAGTSGALYEQYF	TGCAGTGCTGGGACTAGCGGGGCCTTATACGAGCAGTACTTC
TRBV11-1	15	TRBD1	TRBJ1-1	many	CASSFRAGGESRAFF	TGTGCCAGCAGCTTTCGGGCAGGGGGCGAAAGTCGGGCTTTCTTT
TRBV10-3	15	TRBD1	TRBJ2-1	NA	CAIETGGGSYNEQFF	TGTGCCATCGAAACAGGGGGCGGGAGCTACAATGAGCAGTTCTTC
TRBV20-1	14	NA	TRBJ1-4	NA	CNARGGAGNEKLFF	TGCAATGCTAGGGGTGGGGCAGGGAACGAAAAACTGTTTTTT
TRBV3-1	16	TRBD2	TRBJ2-7	few	CASSHRGRGGSYEQYF	TGTGCCAGCAGCCACCGCGGGCGGGGGGGATCCTACGAGCAGTACTTC
TRBV11-3	14	NA	TRBJ2-2	NA	CASSSDGSTGELFF	TGTGCCAGCAGCTCGGACGGTTCCACCGGGGAGCTGTTTTTT
TRBV10-3	15	NA	TRBJ1-3	many	CATQPQPVSGNTIYF	TGTGCCACCCAACCCCAACCGGTCTCTGGAAACACCATATATTTT
TRBV5-4	15	NA	TRBJ1-2	NA	CAGKIGGRSGYGYTF	TGTGCCGGAAAAATAGGGGGGCGCTCGGGTTATGGCTACACCTTC
TRBV7-6	15	NA	TRBJ2-2	NA	CASSPQGLIGGELFF	TGTGCCAGCAGCCCCCAGGGGTTGATTGGCGGGGAGCTGTTTTTT
TRBV11-2	14	NA	TRBJ2-2	NA	CASTAWGSTGELFF	TGTGCCAGCACCGCATGGGGGAGCACCGGGGAGCTGTTTTTT
TRBV10-3	17	TRBD2	TRBJ2-6	few	CAISEVGGSSGANVLTF	TGTGCCATCAGTGAAGTCGGCGGGAGCTCTGGGGCCAACGTCCTGACTTTC
TRBV12-3/TRBV12-4	13	NA	TRBJ1-1	many	CASSFTGNTEAFF	TGTGCCAGCAGTTTCACGGGGAACACTGAAGCTTTCTTT